This T cell receptor beta chain was observed in a study of blood T cells in healthy people across ages. The V gene's germline CDR1 is SNHLY and CDR2 FYNNEI. Trimming stripped 3 bases from V and 7 bases from J, with 15 bases between. CDR3 length: 15 residues. Combining a sample-barcoded 5' primer with a J-beta primer mix, a second PCR ran for about 7 to 12 cycles. TCRdb used MiXCR to reprocess the 5' RACE reads, holding one entry per CDR3 protein. The table includes roughly 1 million distinct CDR3 sequences, around 27% detected once. In this sample, this clonotype turned up a few times. This sample also belongs to another study, concerning T cells of mothers and their children. That paper states: Samples came from three healthy Caucasian mothers and their six children.

The chain is built from TRBV2 and TRBJ1-4, with D unclear. The sequence came from a girl aged 2 to 9 in good health. Sequenced: blood. The CDR3 DNA reads TGTGCCAGCAGTGATTTCGTCCAATCGGGTGAAAAACTGTTTTTT. Translated: CASSDFVQSGEKLFF.